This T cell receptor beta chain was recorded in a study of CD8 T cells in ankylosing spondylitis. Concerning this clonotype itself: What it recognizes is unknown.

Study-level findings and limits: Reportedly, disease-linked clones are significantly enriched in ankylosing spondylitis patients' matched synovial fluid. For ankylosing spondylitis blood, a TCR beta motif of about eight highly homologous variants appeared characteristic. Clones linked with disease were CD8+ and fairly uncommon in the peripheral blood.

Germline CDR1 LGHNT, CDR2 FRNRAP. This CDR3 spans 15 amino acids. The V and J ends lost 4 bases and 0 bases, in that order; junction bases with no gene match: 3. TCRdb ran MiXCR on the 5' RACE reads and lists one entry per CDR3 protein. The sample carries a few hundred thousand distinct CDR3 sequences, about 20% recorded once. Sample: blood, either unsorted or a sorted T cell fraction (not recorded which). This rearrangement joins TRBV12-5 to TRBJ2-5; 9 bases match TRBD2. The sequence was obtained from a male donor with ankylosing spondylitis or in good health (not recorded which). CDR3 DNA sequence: TGTGCTAGTGGTTCACTAGCGGGCAACCAAGAGACCCAGTACTTC. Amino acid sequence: CASGSLAGNQETQYF.